The clone carrying this T cell receptor beta chain has only one observation. Its cognate antigen is unknown. Germline assignment: CDR1 SGHVS and CDR2 FNYEAQ. V lost 0 bases and J 6 bases, leaving 15 bases between the germline ends. The CDR3 is 15 amino acids. Naive CD4+ cells were CD45RA-selected; the remaining cells were memory. This sample stems from a study of shared clonotypes between healthy human individuals. Study results and limitations: Naive subsets tended to show greater estimated richness than memory subsets.

Each cell subset's genomic DNA was divided evenly among several immunoSEQ plates. The method was immunoSEQ multiplex PCR; TCRdb's version includes in-frame clones alone and lacks a portion of them. The table shows roughly 170,000 clones, with around 63% occurring only once. The sequenced sample consisted of memory CD4+ T cells sorted from blood. The sample's subset: CD45RA-negative fraction. V is TRBV7-6 and J is TRBJ2-7; TRBD1 might be the D (6 bases). The sequence derives from a man aged 30 to 45 in good health. The CDR3 here is CASSLAGRGGLEQYF. The CDR3 bases are TGTGCCAGCAGCTTAGCGGGCAGGGGTGGGCTCGAGCAGTACTTC.